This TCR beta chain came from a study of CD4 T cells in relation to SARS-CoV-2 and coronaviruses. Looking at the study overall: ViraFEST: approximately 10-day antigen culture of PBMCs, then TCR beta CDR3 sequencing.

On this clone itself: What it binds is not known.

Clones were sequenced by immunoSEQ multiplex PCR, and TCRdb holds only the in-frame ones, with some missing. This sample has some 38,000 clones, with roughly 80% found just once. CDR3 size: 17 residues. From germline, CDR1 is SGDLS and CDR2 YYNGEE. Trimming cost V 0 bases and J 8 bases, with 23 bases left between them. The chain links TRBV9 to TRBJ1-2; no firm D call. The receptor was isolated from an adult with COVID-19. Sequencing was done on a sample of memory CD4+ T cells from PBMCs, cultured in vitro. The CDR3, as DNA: TGTGCCAGCAGCGTAGCCGGTGGACTGAGCCCAAGTAACGGCTACACCTTC. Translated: CASSVAGGLSPSNGYTF.